These 21 T cell receptor beta chains share one sample of origin, sequenced in a study of blood T cells in healthy people across ages. Sample-barcoded 5' priming and a J-beta primer mix drove a second PCR of roughly 6 to 12 cycles. TCRdb reprocessed the 5' RACE reads with MiXCR, giving one entry per CDR3 protein. The data hold some 920,000 distinct CDR3 sequences, with about 51% observed a single time. What was sequenced was blood. The origin of the receptors is a woman aged 60-75 years in good health.

The chain combines TRBV12-3 or TRBV12-4 with TRBJ1-5, with 7 bases identical to TRBD1. CDR3 size: 14 residues. V trimming: 5 bases; J trimming: 0 bases; junction bases outside the gene matches: 1. The CDR3 here is CASSGTDSNQPQHF. In DNA form, the CDR3 reads TGTGCCAGCAGTGGGACAGATAGCAATCAGCCCCAGCATTTT.

This clonotype was detected only once. The CDR3 here is CASSESSQRGREKLFF. The CDR3 bases are TGCGCCAGCAGTGAGTCGTCCCAGAGGGGCAGGGAAAAACTGTTTTTT. The chain combines TRBV10-2 with TRBJ1-4, with D tentatively TRBD1 (5 bases). The germline V and J ends were trimmed by 0 bases and 8 bases, with 16 bases remaining between them. The CDR3 has 16 amino acids. Germline values: CDR1 WSHSY, CDR2 SAAADI.

The V and J genes are TRBV28 and TRBJ2-5, with a possible D match to TRBD1 (5 bases). The tail of the sequence fits TRBJ2-7 better, so the J call may be wrong. CDR3 size: 17 residues. CDR1 and CDR2 (germline): MDHEN, SYDVKM. The CDR3 region has the DNA TGTGCCAGCAGTTTTATGGTTTTAGGGGCAGGGATGGACGAGCAGTACTTC. Its translation is CASSFMVLGAGMDEQYF.

This chain uses TRBV7-9 with TRBJ2-7, with D perhaps matching TRBD1 (6 bases). There are 19 residues in the CDR3. The V end lost 8 bases, the J end lost 3 bases, and 32 bases lay between the germline ends. CDR1 and CDR2 from the germline V gene are SEHNR and FQNEAQ (reference sequence). The CDR3 DNA reads TGTGCCAGCGGGGGTACAAAAAGGGACACAGGATTAGTAGGCTACGAGCAGTACTTC. Residues: CASGGTKRDTGLVGYEQYF.

This clonotype has more than one count but fewer than ten. This chain uses TRBV29-1 with TRBJ2-5; tentatively, D is TRBD1 or TRBD2 (6 bases each). CDR3 size: 14 residues. Germline V CDR1 and CDR2: SQVTM, ANQGSEA. The ends were cut back, 3 bases at V and 1 base at J, with 12 bases in the middle. Here the CDR3 DNA reads TGCAGCGTTGATTTGGGGGGCCTCCAAGAGACCCAGTACTTC. This gives the protein CSVDLGGLQETQYF.

The chain uses TRBV2 and TRBJ2-7, with 7 bases identical to TRBD2. Germline CDR1 reads SNHLY; CDR2 reads FYNNEI. There are 15 residues in the CDR3. V lost 4 bases, J lost 4 bases, and 10 bases stayed unmatched. CDR3 nucleotides: TGTGCCAGCAGTGCCGGACTAGGGGTCGTTTACGAGCAGTACTTC. Protein sequence: CASSAGLGVVYEQYF.

The chain joins TRBV9 to TRBJ1-1; TRBD1 aligns across 7 bases. Germline values: CDR1 SGDLS, CDR2 YYNGEE. V lost 3 bases to trimming and J lost 3 bases; unmatched junction nucleotides: 8. The CDR3 is 15 amino acids. Here the CDR3 reads CASSAEGARDTEAFF. In DNA, the CDR3 is TGTGCCAGCAGCGCCGAGGGGGCGAGGGACACTGAAGCTTTCTTT. The full variable domain, in which reference TRBV9 and TRBJ1-1 provide the parts outside the CDR3, is DSGVTQTPKHLITATGQRVTLRCSPRSGDLSVYWYQQSLDQGLQFLIQYYNGEERAKGNILERFSAQQFPDLHSELNLSSLELGDSALYFCASSAEGARDTEAFFGQGTRLTVV.

The chain combines TRBV7-8 with TRBJ2-7; 8 positions agree with TRBD1. CDR1 is SGHVS and CDR2 is FQNEAQ in the germline V gene. The CDR3 contains 15 residues. Germline trimming cut 4 bases from V and 4 bases from J; bases unmatched to any gene: 9. CDR3 region: CASSSRRQGQYEQYF. The DNA of the CDR3 is TGTGCCAGCAGCTCAAGGAGACAGGGGCAGTACGAGCAGTACTTC.

The gene calls are TRBV11-2 and TRBJ2-7; weak D call: TRBD1 (6 bases). CDR3 length equals 14 residues. CDR1 SGHAT and CDR2 FQNNGV come from the germline V gene. V was clipped by 5 bases and J by 2 bases, with 13 bases between them. Written as DNA, the CDR3 is TGTGCCAGCAGCCGATTGACAGGCCCCTACGAGCAGTACTTC. Protein sequence: CASSRLTGPYEQYF.

As DNA, the CDR3 is TGTGCCAGCAGCTTAACGGGTCTGGGGGGAAAACTGTTTTTT. Protein sequence: CASSLTGLGGKLFF. The chain combines TRBV7-9 with TRBJ1-4; TRBD1 might be the D (5 bases). The germline V gene has CDR1 SEHNR and CDR2 FQNEAQ (reference sequence). CDR3 length equals 14 residues. V was trimmed by 2 bases and J by 10 bases, leaving 14 bases between them.

This sequence joins TRBV6-2 or TRBV6-3 and TRBJ2-3, with 8 bases fitting TRBD2. There are 16 residues in the CDR3. V shed 3 bases and J 5 bases; nucleotides not matched to a gene: 10. Looked up from germline, CDR1 is MNHEY and CDR2 is SVGEGT. The CDR3 loop reads CASSYRREEFEDTQYF. CDR3 coding DNA: TGTGCCAGCAGTTATCGGCGGGAGGAGTTTGAAGATACGCAGTATTTT.

This clonotype was found a few times. This chain joins TRBV6-2 or TRBV6-3 and TRBJ2-3, with no clear D. CDR3 size: 14 residues. In germline, CDR1 is MNHEY, CDR2 SVGEGT. V lost 0 bases and J lost 2, with 6 bases in between. Written as DNA, the CDR3 is TGTGCCAGCAGTTACTCGATGCCCACAGATACGCAGTATTTT. Translated, it gives CASSYSMPTDTQYF.

This clonotype was counted a few times. The CDR3 loop reads CASSFGGLPNEQFF. The CDR3 DNA reads as TGTGCCAGCAGCTTCGGGGGACTTCCGAATGAGCAGTTCTTC. The chain carries TRBV5-5 and TRBJ2-1; D is possibly TRBD2 (6 bases). Germline-derived CDR1 and CDR2 are SGHKS and YYEKEE (reference sequence). This CDR3 has 14 amino acids. Trimming removed 2 bases from V and 7 bases from J, with 13 bases in between.

The chain employs TRBV12-3 or TRBV12-4 and TRBJ2-5; TRBD1 aligns across 8 bases. The end of the DNA fits TRBJ2-7 better, so the J call may be wrong. This CDR3 is built from 15 residues. In DNA form, the CDR3 reads TGTGCCAGCAGACGAGCAGGGGGCGCGGCCTACGAGCAGTACTTC. It yields the protein CASRRAGGAAYEQYF.

This clonotype was counted once. The chain employs TRBV18 and TRBJ2-7; possibly TRBD2 for D (5 bases). Trimming took off 5 bases at V and 6 bases at J, with 14 bases between the two ends. The CDR3 has 13 residues. Germline CDR1 is KGHSH and CDR2 is LQKENI. DNA for the CDR3: TGTGCCAGCTCAGGCGAGGGTTCGTTCGAGCAGTACTTC. This encodes CASSGEGSFEQYF.

The genes are TRBV29-1 and TRBJ2-2, with 8 bases that match TRBD2. Germline assignment: CDR1 SQVTM and CDR2 ANQGSEA. The length of the CDR3 is 15 residues. The V and J ends lost 7 bases and 5 bases, in that order; junction bases with no gene match: 12. The CDR3 coding sequence is TGCAGCGCCAAAGTGGCGGGAGGAGGGACCGGGGAGCTGTTTTTT. Translating gives CSAKVAGGGTGELFF.

The rearrangement joins TRBV12-3 or TRBV12-4 to TRBJ1-2; D remains ambiguous. CDR3 length: 13 residues. V shed 0 bases and J shed 4 bases, with 6 bases lying between them. CDR3 sequence (DNA): TGTGCCAGCAGTTTAGCGGCAAGCTATGGCTACACCTTC. As protein: CASSLAASYGYTF.

The V gene is TRBV7-8, the J gene TRBJ1-4, with D unclear. The CDR3 consists of 15 residues. From germline, CDR1 is SGHVS and CDR2 FQNEAQ. V lost 5 bases and J lost 4, with 14 bases in between. CDR3 sequence reads: CASSPRRLYNEKLFF. The CDR3 DNA is TGTGCCAGCAGCCCGAGGCGTCTTTATAATGAAAAACTGTTTTTT.

This clonotype was counted a few times. The CDR3: CASSQSGGPNSNQPQHF. CDR3 nucleotide sequence: TGCGCCAGCAGCCAAAGTGGGGGCCCCAATAGCAATCAGCCCCAGCATTTT. The V and J genes are TRBV4-3 and TRBJ1-5; TRBD1 might be the D (6 bases). V was cut by 2 bases and J by 0 bases, with 14 bases left in between. The CDR3 runs to 17 residues. The V gene's germline CDR1 is LGHNA and CDR2 YSLEER.

Notes on this clonotype: One junction end does not reproduce the germline sequence, and a read error may be involved. Written as DNA, the CDR3 is TGCAATGCTAGAGTCCAGAGCACAGATACGCAGTATTTT. Its protein product is CNARVQSTDTQYF. The chain combines TRBV20-1 with TRBJ2-3; D not certain. The CDR3 extends over 13 amino acids. The germline CDR1 and CDR2 sequences are DFQATT and SNEGSKA (reference sequence).

The chain couples TRBV20-1 to TRBJ2-5, with D maybe TRBD1 (6 bases). V gave up 2 bases and J gave up 4 bases, with 17 bases separating them. This CDR3 has 15 residues. Germline loops: CDR1 DFQATT, CDR2 SNEGSKA (reference sequence). DNA of the CDR3: TGCAGTGCTAGACCGGCAGGGGATGTATTAGAGACCCAGTACTTC. Translation: CSARPAGDVLETQYF.